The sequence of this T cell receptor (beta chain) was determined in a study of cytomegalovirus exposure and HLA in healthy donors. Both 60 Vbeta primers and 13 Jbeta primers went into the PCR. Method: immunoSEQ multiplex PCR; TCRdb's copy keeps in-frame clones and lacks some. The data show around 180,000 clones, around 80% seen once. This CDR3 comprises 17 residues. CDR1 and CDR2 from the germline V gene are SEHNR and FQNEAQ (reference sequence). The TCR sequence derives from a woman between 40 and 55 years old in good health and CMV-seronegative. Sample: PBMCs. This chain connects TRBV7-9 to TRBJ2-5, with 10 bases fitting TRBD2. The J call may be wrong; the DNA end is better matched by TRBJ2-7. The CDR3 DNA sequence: TGTGCCAGCAGCCGCGTCCATTCTAGCGGGGGCTCCTACGAGCAGTACTTC. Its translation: CASSRVHSSGGSYEQYF.